Listed here are 3 T cell receptor beta chains from one sample, sequenced in a study of blood T cell repertoires in COVID-19. TCRdb's copy holds only in-frame clones and misses some; the assay was immunoSEQ multiplex PCR. The sample carries approximately 190,000 clones, 80% to 95% recorded once. The sample comprised peripheral blood. These receptor sequences come from a man between 45 and 60 years old with acute or convalescent COVID-19.

The chain couples TRBV2 to TRBJ1-2, with 8 bases fitting TRBD1. The CDR3 sequence is 14 residues long. Per germline, CDR1 SNHLY and CDR2 FYNNEI. Losses at the gene ends were 2 bases for V and 8 bases for J; bases not matched to a gene: 7. CDR3 loop: CASSEIPGGAGYTF. CDR3 bases: TGTGCCAGCAGTGAAATCCCAGGGGGCGCGGGCTACACCTTC.

This chain joins TRBV6-5 and TRBJ1-6; D uncertain. Trimming cost V 0 bases and J 1 base, with 7 bases left between them. CDR1 is MNHEY and CDR2 is SVGAGI in the germline V gene. The CDR3 covers 16 residues. This chain's CDR3 is CASSYSEGSYNSPLHF. In nucleotides, the CDR3 is TGTGCCAGCAGTTACTCGGAGGGATCCTATAATTCACCCCTCCACTTT.

V is TRBV19 and J is TRBJ1-5, with D perhaps matching TRBD1 (5 bases). CDR1 and CDR2 from the germline V gene are LNHDA and SQIVND (reference sequence). Trimming shortened V by 3 bases and J by 5 bases, and 20 bases separated the two germline ends. There are 17 residues in the CDR3. The CDR3 nucleotides are TGTGCCAGTAGTATGGAGGGGATGCGGGTTTGGGATCAGCCCCAGCATTTT. It codes for CASSMEGMRVWDQPQHF.